This T cell receptor (beta chain) emerged from a study of beta chain features in type 1 diabetes. Whole-study findings and limits: When Type 1 diabetes patients were examined, their TCRB CDR3s proved moderately but significantly shorter in all four CD4+ subsets.

TCRB transcripts that were expressed got sequenced, as all of the isolated RNA had been reverse transcribed. Measured with immunoSEQ multiplex PCR; TCRdb has only the in-frame clones, and not every one. The table shows 640,000 or so clones, with about an eighth occurring only once. The CDR3 is made up of 13 amino acids. Germline V gives CDR1 GTSNPN, CDR2 SVGIG (reference sequence). The V end was cut by 3 bases, the J end by 8 bases, with 16 bases between. Worth noting for this clone: The target antigen is unknown.

Sequencing was carried out using naive CD4+ T cells from blood. V gene TRBV30 combines with J gene TRBJ1-2; a weak D match, TRBD1 (5 bases). This sequence originates from a man between 18 and 35 years old with type 1 diabetes. The CDR3 region is CAWSKLGEGGYTF. The DNA for the CDR3 is TGTGCCTGGAGCAAGTTGGGGGAGGGAGGCTACACCTTC.